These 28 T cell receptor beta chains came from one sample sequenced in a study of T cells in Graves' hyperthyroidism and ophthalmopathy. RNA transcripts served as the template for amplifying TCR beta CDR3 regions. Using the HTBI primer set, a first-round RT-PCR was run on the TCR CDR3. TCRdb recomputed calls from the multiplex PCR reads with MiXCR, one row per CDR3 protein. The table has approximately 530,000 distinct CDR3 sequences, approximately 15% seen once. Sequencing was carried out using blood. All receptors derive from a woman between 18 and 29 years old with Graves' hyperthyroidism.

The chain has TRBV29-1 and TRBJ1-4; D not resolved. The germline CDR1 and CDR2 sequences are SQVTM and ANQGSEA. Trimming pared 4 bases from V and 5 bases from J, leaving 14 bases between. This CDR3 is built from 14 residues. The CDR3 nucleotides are TGCAGCGTTGGTTGGATAAGCGGGAATGAAAAACTGTTTTTT. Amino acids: CSVGWISGNEKLFF.

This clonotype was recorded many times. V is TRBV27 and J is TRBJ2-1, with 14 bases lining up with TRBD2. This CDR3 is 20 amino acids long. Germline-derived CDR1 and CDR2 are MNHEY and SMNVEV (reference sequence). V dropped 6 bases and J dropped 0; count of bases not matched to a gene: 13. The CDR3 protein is CASSGRRGLAGADSYNEQFF. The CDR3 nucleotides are TGTGCCAGCAGCGGTAGGAGGGGACTAGCGGGAGCGGACTCCTACAATGAGCAGTTCTTC.

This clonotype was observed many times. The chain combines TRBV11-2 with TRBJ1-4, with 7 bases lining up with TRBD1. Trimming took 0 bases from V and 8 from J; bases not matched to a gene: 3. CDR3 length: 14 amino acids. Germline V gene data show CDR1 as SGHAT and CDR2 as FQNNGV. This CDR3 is CASSLDGTEEKLFF. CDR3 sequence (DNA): TGTGCCAGCAGCTTAGATGGGACAGAAGAAAAACTGTTTTTT.

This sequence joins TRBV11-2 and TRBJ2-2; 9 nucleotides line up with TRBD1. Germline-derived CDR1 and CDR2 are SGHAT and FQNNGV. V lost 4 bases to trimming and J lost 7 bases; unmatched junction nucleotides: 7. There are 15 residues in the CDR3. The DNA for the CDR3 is TGTGCCAGCAGCTCCAACAGGGGGCGGGGCGGGGAGCTGTTTTTT. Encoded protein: CASSSNRGRGGELFF.

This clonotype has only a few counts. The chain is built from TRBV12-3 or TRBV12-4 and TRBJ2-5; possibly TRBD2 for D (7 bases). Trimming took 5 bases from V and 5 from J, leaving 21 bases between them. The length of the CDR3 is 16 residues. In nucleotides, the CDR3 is TGTGCCAGCAGTGTTGTTTTTGAGGGGGAGGGGGAGACCCAGTACTTC. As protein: CASSVVFEGEGETQYF.

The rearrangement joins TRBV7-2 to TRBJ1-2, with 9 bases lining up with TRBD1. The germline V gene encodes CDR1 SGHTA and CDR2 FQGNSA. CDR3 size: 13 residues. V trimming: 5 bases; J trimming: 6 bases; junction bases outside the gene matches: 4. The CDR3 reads CASSPGTGHGYTF. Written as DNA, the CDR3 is TGTGCCAGCAGCCCGGGGACAGGGCATGGCTACACCTTC.

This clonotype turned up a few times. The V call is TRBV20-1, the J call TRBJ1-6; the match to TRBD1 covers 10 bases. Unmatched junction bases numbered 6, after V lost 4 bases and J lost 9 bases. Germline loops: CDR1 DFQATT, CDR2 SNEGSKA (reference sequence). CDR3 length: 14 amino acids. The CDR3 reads CSAKRQGAGSPLHF. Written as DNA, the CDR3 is TGCAGTGCTAAAAGACAGGGGGCAGGTTCACCCCTCCACTTT.

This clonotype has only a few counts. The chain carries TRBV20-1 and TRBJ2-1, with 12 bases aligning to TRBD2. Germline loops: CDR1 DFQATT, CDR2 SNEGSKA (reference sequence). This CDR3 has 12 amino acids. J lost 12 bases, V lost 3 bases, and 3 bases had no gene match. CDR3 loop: CSARGLAGGQFF. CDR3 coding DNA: TGCAGTGCTAGGGGACTAGCGGGCGGGCAGTTCTTC.

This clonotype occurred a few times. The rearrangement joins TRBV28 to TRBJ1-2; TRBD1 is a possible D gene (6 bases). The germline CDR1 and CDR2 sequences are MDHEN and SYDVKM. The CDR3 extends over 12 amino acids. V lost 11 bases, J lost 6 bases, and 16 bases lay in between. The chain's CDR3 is CASGGLSDGYTF. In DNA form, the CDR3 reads TGTGCCTCCGGGGGCCTATCGGATGGCTACACCTTC.

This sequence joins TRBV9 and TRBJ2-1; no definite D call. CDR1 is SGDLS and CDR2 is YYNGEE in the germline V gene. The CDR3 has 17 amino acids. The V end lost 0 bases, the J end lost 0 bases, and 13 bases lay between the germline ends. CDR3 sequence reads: CASSVGSESSSYNEQFF. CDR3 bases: TGTGCCAGCAGCGTAGGGTCAGAAAGTAGCTCCTACAATGAGCAGTTCTTC.

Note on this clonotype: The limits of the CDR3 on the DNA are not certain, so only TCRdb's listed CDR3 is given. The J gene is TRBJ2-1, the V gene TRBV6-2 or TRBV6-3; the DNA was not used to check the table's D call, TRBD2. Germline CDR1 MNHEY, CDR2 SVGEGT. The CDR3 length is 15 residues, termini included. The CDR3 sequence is CASSYVAGGTNERFF.

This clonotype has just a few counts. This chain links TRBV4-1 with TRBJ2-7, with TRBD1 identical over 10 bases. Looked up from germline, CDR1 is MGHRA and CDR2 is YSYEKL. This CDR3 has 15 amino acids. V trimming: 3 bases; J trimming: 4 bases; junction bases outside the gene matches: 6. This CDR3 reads CASSQTGGRVYEQYF. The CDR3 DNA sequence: TGCGCCAGCAGCCAGACAGGGGGCAGGGTGTACGAGCAGTACTTC.

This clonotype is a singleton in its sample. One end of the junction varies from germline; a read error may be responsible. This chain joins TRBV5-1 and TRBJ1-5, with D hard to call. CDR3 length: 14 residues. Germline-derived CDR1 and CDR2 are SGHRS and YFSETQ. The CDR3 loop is CASSLRASNQPQRF. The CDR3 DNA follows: TGCGCCAGCAGCTTGAGGGCCAGCAATCAGCCCCAGCGTTTT.

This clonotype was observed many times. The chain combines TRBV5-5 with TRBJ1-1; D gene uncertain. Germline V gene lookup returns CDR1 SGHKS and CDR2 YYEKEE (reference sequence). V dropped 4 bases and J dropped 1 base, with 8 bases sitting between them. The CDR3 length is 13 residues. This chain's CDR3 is CASSPAKNTEAFF. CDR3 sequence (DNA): TGTGCCAGCAGCCCAGCAAAGAACACTGAAGCTTTCTTT. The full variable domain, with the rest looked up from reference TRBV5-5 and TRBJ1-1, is DAGVTQSPTHLIKTRGQQVTLRCSPISGHKSVSWYQQVLGQGPQFIFQYYEKEERGRGNFPDRFSARQFPNYSSELNVNALLLGDSALYLCASSPAKNTEAFFGQGTRLTVV.

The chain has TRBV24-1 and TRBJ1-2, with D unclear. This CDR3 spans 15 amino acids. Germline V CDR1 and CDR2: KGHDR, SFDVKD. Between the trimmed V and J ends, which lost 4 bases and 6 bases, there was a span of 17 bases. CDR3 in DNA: TGTGCCACCAGTGAGAGGAGAGGGCAGGTCCATGGCTACACCTTC. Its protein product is CATSERRGQVHGYTF.

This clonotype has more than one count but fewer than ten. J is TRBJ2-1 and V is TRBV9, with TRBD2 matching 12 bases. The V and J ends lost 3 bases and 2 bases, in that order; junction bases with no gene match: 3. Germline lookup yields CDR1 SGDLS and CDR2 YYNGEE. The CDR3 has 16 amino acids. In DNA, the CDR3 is TGTGCCAGCAGCGCAGGACTAGCGGGACCCTACAATGAGCAGTTCTTC. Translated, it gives CASSAGLAGPYNEQFF.

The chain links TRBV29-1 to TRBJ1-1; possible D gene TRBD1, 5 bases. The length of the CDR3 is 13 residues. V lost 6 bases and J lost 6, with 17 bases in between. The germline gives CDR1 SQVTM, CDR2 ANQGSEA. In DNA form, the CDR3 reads TGCAGCGTAGACGACAGAAGCGTCGCTGAAGCTTTCTTT. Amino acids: CSVDDRSVAEAFF.

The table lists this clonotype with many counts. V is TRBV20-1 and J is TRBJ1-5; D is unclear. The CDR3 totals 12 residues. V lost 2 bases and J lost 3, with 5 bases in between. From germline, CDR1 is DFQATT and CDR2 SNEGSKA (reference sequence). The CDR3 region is CSARRFNQPQHF. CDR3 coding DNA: TGCAGTGCTAGACGGTTCAATCAGCCCCAGCATTTT.

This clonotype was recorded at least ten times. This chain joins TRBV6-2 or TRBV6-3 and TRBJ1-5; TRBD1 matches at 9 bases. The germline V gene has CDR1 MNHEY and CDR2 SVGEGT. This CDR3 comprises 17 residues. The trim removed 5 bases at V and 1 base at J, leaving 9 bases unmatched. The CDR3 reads CASSHTGGHSSNQPQHF. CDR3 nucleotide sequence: TGTGCCAGCAGTCACACAGGGGGCCACTCAAGCAATCAGCCCCAGCATTTT.

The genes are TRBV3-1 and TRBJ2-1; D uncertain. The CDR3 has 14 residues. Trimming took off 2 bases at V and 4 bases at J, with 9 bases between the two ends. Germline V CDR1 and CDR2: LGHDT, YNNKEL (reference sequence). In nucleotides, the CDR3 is TGTGCCAGCAGCCAACGGACGGTTTACAATGAGCAGTTCTTC. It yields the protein CASSQRTVYNEQFF.

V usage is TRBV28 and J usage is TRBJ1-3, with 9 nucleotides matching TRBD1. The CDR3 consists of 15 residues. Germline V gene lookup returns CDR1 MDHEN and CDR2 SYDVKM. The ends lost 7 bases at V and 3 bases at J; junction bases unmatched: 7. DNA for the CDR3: TGTGCCAGCATCTGGGGGACAGGGTTTGGAAACACCATATATTTT. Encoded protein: CASIWGTGFGNTIYF.

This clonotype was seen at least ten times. CDR3 amino acids: CASRPGQGLGANTEAFF. CDR3 nucleotide sequence: TGTGCCAGCAGACCAGGACAGGGTTTGGGAGCGAACACTGAAGCTTTCTTT. The chain links TRBV6-1 to TRBJ1-1, with 8 bases matching TRBD1. The germline V gene has CDR1 MNHNS and CDR2 SASEGT. The CDR3 contains 17 residues. The trim removed 6 bases at V and 1 base at J, leaving 13 bases unmatched.

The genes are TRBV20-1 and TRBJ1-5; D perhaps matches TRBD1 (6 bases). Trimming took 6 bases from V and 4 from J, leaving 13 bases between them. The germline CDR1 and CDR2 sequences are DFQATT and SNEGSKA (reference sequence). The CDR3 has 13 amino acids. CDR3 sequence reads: CSAIQGPNQPQHF. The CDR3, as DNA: TGCAGTGCGATACAGGGTCCTAATCAGCCCCAGCATTTT.

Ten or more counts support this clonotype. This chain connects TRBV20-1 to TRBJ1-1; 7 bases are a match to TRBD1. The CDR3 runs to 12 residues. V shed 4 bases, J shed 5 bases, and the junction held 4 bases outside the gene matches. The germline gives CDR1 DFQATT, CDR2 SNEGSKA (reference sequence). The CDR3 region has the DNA TGCAGTGCTACAGGGGGAAGGACTGAAGCTTTCTTT. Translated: CSATGGRTEAFF.

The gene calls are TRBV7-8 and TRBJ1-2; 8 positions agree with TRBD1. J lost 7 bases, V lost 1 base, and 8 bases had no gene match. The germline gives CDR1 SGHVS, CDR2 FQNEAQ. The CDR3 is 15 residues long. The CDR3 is CASSLVSRGQGGYTF. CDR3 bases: TGTGCCAGCAGCTTAGTTTCCAGGGGGCAGGGTGGCTACACCTTC.

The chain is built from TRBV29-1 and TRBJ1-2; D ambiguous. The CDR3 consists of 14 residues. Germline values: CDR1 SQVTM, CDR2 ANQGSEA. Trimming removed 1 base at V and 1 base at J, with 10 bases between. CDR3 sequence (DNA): TGCAGCGTTGAAGGACCAATCTTTAACTATGGCTACACCTTC. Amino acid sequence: CSVEGPIFNYGYTF. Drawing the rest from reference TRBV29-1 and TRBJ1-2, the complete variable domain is SAVISQKPSRDICQRGTSLTIQCQVDSQVTMMFWYRQQPGQSLTLIATANQGSEATYESGFVIDKFPISRPNLTFSTLTVSNMSPEDSSIYLCSVEGPIFNYGYTFGSGTRLTVV.

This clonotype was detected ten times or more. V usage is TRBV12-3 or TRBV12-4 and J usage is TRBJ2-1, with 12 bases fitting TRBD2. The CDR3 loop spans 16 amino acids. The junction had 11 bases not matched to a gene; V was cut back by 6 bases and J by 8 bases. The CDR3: CASSPRLAGEWDEQFF. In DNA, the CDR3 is TGTGCCAGCAGCCCCCGACTAGCGGGGGAATGGGATGAGCAGTTCTTC.

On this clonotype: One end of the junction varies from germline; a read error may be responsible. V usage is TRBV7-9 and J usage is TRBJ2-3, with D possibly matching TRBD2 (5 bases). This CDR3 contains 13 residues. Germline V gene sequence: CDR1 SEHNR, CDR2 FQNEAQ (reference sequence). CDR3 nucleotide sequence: TGTGCCAGCAGCTTACTGCTAGCAGATACGCGGTATTTT. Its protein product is CASSLLLADTRYF.